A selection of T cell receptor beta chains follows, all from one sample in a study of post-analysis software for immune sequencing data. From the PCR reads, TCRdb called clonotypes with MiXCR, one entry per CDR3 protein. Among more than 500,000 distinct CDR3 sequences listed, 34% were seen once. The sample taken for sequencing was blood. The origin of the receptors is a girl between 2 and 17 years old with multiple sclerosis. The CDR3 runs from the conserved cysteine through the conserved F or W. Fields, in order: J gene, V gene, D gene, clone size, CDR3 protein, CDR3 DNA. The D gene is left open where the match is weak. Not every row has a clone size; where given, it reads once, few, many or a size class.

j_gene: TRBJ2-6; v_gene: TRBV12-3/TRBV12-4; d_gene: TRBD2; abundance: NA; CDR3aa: CASSSSGGATGANVLTF; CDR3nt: TGTGCCAGCAGTTCCAGCGGGGGGGCCACTGGGGCCAACGTCCTGACTTTC
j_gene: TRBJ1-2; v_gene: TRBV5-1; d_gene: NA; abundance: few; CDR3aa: CASSEPSGNYGYTF; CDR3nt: TGCGCCAGCAGCGAACCGTCAGGGAACTATGGCTACACCTTC
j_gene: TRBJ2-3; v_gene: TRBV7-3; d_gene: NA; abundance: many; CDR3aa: CASSSASTDTQYF; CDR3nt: TGTGCCAGCAGCTCTGCTAGCACAGATACGCAGTATTTT
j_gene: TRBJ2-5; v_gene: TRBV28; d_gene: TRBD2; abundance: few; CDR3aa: CASSLTGGPVQETQYF; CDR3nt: TGTGCCAGCAGTTTGACGGGGGGGCCCGTCCAAGAGACCCAGTACTTC
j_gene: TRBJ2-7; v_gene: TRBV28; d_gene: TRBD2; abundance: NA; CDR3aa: CASSPLTSGGHEQYF; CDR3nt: TGTGCCAGCAGCCCCCTGACTAGCGGGGGCCACGAGCAGTACTTC
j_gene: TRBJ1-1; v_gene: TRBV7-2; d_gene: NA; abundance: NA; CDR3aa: CASSLRGWTEAFF; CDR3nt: TGTGCCAGCAGCTTGAGGGGTTGGACTGAAGCTTTCTTT
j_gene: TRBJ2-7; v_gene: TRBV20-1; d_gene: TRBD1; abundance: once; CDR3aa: CSARGTGDSYEQYF; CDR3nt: TGCAGTGCTAGAGGGACAGGGGACTCCTACGAGCAGTACTTC
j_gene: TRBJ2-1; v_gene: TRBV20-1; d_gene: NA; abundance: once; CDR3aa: CSARGLGGESSYNEQFF; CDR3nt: TGCAGTGCTAGAGGCCTCGGGGGCGAGAGCTCCTACAATGAGCAGTTCTTC
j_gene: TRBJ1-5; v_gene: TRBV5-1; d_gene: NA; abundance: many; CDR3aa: CASSLGENQPQHF; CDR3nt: TGCGCCAGCAGCTTGGGGGAGAATCAGCCCCAGCATTTT
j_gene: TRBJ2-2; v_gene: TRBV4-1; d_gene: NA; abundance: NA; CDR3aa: CASSQLKTRSSNTGELFF; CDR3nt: TGCGCCAGCAGCCAGCTAAAAACCCGGAGTTCGAACACCGGGGAGCTGTTTTTT
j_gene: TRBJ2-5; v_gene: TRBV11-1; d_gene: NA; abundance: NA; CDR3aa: CASSSLLPTEQETQYF; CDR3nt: TGTGCCAGCAGCTCTCTCCTCCCGACAGAGCAAGAGACCCAGTACTTC
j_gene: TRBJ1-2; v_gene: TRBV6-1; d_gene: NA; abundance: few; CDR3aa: CASSASRRDARKDYGYTF; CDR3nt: TGTGCCAGCAGTGCCTCCCGCCGGGACGCTCGGAAAGACTATGGCTACACCTTC
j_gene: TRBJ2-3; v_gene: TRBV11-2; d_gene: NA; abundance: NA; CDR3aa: CASSPDPRAGRAFRTDTQYF; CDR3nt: TGTGCCAGCAGCCCCGACCCCCGAGCGGGCCGGGCTTTTCGCACAGATACGCAGTATTTT
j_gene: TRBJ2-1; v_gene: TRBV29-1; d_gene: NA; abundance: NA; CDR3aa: CSVGASSSYNEQFF; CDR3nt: TGCAGCGTTGGGGCGTCGAGCTCCTACAATGAGCAGTTCTTC
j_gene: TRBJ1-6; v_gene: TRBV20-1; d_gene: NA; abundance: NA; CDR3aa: CSAGGGARNSPLHF; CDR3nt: TGCAGTGCAGGTGGAGGAGCCCGTAATTCACCCCTCCACTTT
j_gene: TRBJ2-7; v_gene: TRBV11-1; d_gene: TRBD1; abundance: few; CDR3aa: CASSYRQGKGSYEQYF; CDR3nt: TGTGCCAGCAGCTATCGACAGGGAAAAGGTTCCTACGAGCAGTACTTC
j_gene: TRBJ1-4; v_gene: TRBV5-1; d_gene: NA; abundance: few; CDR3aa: CASRSDILTNEKLFF; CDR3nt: TGCGCCAGCAGATCGGACATCTTAACTAATGAAAAACTGTTTTTT
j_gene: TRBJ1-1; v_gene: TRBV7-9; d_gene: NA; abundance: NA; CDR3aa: CASSDGGDTEAFF; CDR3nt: TGTGCCAGCAGCGATGGGGGGGACACTGAAGCTTTCTTT
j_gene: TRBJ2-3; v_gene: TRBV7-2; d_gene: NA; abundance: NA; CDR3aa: CAGSFGGVADTQYF; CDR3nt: TGTGCCGGCAGCTTCGGCGGGGTAGCGGATACGCAGTATTTT
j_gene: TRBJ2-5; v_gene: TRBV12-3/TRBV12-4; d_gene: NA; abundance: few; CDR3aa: CASKIHGTQYF; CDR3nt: TGTGCCAGCAAGATCCACGGGACCCAGTACTTC
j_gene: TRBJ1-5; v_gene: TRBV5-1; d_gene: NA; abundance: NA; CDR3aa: CASSAGRGPLPNQPQHF; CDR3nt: TGCGCCAGCAGCGCCGGTCGGGGTCCCCTCCCCAATCAGCCCCAGCATTTT
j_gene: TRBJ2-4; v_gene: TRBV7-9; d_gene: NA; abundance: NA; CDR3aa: CASSRNLTRKNIQYF; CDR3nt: TGTGCCAGCAGCCGAAACCTGACACGTAAAAACATTCAGTACTTC
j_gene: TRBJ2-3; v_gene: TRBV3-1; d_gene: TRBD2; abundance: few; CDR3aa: CASSPYTMGLAEDTQYF; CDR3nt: TGTGCCAGCAGCCCCTATACTATGGGTCTAGCGGAAGATACGCAGTATTTT
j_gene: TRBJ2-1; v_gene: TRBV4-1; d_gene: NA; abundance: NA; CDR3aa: CASGLAGDEQFF; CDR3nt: TGCGCCAGCGGATTGGCCGGGGATGAGCAGTTCTTC
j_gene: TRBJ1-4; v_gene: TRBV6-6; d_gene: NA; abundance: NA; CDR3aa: CASSPFEKLFF; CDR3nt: TGTGCCAGCAGTCCATTTGAAAAACTGTTTTTT
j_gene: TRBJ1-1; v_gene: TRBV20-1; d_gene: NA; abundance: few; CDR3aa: CSARVMGRNTEAFF; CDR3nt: TGCAGTGCTAGAGTTATGGGGCGGAACACTGAAGCTTTCTTT
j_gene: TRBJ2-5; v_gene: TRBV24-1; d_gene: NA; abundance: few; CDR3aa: CATSDSPAGYETQYF; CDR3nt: TGTGCCACCAGTGATTCCCCCGCAGGGTACGAGACCCAGTACTTC
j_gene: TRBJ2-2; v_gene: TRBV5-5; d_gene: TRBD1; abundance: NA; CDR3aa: CASSLGQGLTGELFF; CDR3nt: TGTGCCAGCAGCTTGGGACAGGGGCTTACCGGGGAGCTGTTTTTT
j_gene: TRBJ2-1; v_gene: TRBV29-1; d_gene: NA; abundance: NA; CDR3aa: CSVDEGGQFF; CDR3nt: TGCAGCGTTGATGAGGGCGGGCAGTTCTTC
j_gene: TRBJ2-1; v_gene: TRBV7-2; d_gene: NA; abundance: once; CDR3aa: CASSLGGVAAFNEQFF; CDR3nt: TGTGCCAGCAGCCTCGGCGGCGTGGCGGCCTTCAATGAGCAGTTCTTC
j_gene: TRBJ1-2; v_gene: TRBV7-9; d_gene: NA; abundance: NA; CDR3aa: CASHEGRGYGYTF; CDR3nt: TGTGCCAGCCACGAGGGGCGAGGTTATGGCTACACCTTC
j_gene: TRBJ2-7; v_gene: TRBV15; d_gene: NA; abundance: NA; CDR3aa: CASSRVRNEQYF; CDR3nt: TGTGCCTCCAGCAGAGTACGGAACGAGCAGTACTTC
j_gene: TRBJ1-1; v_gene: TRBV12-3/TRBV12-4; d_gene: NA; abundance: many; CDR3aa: CASSLSLQGTEAFF; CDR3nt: TGTGCCAGCAGTTTAAGTCTTCAGGGGACTGAAGCTTTCTTT
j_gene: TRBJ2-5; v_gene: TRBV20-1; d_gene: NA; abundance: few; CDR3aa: CSARDDREETQYF; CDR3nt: TGCAGTGCTAGAGATGATAGGGAGGAGACCCAGTACTTC
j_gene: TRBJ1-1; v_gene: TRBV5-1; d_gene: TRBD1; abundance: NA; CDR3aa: CASSRTGSMNTEAFF; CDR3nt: TGCGCCAGCAGCAGGACAGGGAGCATGAACACTGAAGCTTTCTTT
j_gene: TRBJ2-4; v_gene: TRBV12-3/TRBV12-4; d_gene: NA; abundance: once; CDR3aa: CASSLAGGGSQNIQYF; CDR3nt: TGTGCCAGCAGTTTAGCGGGGGGCGGGTCCCAAAACATTCAGTACTTC
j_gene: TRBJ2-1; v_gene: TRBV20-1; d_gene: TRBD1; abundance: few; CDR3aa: CSARDLGDRNNEQFF; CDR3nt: TGCAGTGCTAGAGATTTGGGGGACAGGAACAATGAGCAGTTCTTC
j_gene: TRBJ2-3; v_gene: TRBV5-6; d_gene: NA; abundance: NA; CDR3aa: CASSLQDDTQYF; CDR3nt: TGTGCCAGCAGCTTACAGGACGATACGCAGTATTTT
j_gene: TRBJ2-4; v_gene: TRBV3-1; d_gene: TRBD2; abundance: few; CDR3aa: CASSQQAGNINIQYF; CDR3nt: TGTGCCAGCAGCCAACAAGCGGGGAACATAAACATTCAGTACTTC
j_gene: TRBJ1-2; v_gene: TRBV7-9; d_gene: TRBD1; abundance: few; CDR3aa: CASSSTGVYYGYTF; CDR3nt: TGTGCCAGCAGCTCCACAGGGGTCTACTATGGCTACACCTTC
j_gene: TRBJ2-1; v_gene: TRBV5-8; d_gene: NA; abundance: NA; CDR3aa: CAGSLFGGINEQFF; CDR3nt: TGTGCCGGCAGCTTGTTTGGGGGGATAAATGAGCAGTTCTTC
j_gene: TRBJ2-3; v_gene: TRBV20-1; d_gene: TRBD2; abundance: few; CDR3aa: CSASDSGDTDTQYF; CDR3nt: TGCAGTGCTAGCGATAGCGGGGACACAGATACGCAGTATTTT
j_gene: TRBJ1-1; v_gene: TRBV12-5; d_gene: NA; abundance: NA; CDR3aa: CASGLAPGAVNTEAFF; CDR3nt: TGTGCTAGTGGTTTGGCGCCGGGGGCGGTGAACACTGAAGCTTTCTTT
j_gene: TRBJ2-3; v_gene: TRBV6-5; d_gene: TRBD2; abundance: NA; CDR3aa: CASSRGGGSPHTQYF; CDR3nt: TGTGCCAGCAGCCGTGGGGGGGGATCTCCACATACGCAGTATTTT
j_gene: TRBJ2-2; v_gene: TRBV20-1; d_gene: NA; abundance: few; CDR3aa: CSARDPIMSGELFF; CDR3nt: TGCAGTGCTAGAGACCCAATCATGAGCGGGGAGCTGTTTTTT
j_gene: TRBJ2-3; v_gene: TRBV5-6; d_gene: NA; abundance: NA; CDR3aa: CASSLDNIGTDTQYF; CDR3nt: TGTGCCAGCAGCTTGGATAATATAGGAACAGATACGCAGTATTTT